A selection of T cell receptor beta chains follows, all from one sample in a study of blood T cell repertoires in COVID-19. Sequencing used immunoSEQ multiplex PCR; TCRdb keeps in-frame clones, though not all of them. In the table there are about 62,000 clones, more than 60% of which are singletons. The sequenced material came from peripheral blood. The receptors derive from a man in his sixties with acute or convalescent COVID-19. The CDR3 runs from the conserved cysteine through the conserved F or W. D genes are given only for firm matches. Size is stated for part of the rows, as once, few or many counts, or as a class when the clone is expanded.

DNA | CDR3 | J | V | D | size
TGTGCCAGCAGCCCCGGCAGGGATCAGCCCCAGCATTTT | CASSPGRDQPQHF | TRBJ1-5 | TRBV7-2 | . | .
TGTGCCAGCAGTCACAGGGGAGAGACCCAGTACTTC | CASSHRGETQYF | TRBJ2-5 | TRBV6-2/TRBV6-3 | TRBD1 | .
TGTGCCAGCAGCGACCGGGACAGGGGAGGCTACACCTTC | CASSDRDRGGYTF | TRBJ1-2 | TRBV3-1/TRBV3-2 | TRBD1 | .
TGCGCCAGCAGCCACCTGCGGGCTAGCGGGAGGGTAACCCCATTCTTC | CASSHLRASGRVTPFF | TRBJ2-1 | TRBV5-1 | TRBD2 | few
TGTGCCAGTAGTATGGACAGGAGCACTGAAGCTTTCTTT | CASSMDRSTEAFF | TRBJ1-1 | TRBV19 | TRBD1 | .
TGCGCCCCCCCGAGGGGGTTGAACACTGAAGCTTTCTTT | CAPPRGLNTEAFF | TRBJ1-1 | TRBV10-1 | . | .
TGCGCCAGCAGCACGTTAGCGGGCACCGGGGAGCTGTTTTTT | CASSTLAGTGELFF | TRBJ2-2 | TRBV5-1 | TRBD2 | .
TGTGCCAGCAGCTTAGCACTAGAGCAGTTCTTC | CASSLALEQFF | TRBJ2-1 | TRBV7-8 | . | .
TGTGCCAGCAGTTTTGGCGGGAGTGGGAATGAGCAGTTCTTC | CASSFGGSGNEQFF | TRBJ2-1 | TRBV27 | TRBD2 | .
TGTGCCAGCTCAACCCGGGGTGGCTACGAGCAGTACTTC | CASSTRGGYEQYF | TRBJ2-7 | TRBV18 | . | .
TGTGCCAGCAGCGCCCCCCGGGATCTCTCCTACAATGAGCAGTTCTTC | CASSAPRDLSYNEQFF | TRBJ2-1 | TRBV28 | . | .
TGCGCCAGCAGCTTGTCCCCGGGACAGGGGGCAGTTCGGGGCACTGAAGCTTTCTTT | CASSLSPGQGAVRGTEAFF | TRBJ1-1 | TRBV5-1 | TRBD1 | once
TGTGCCAGTAGTTGGGGGACAGGGGACAATGAGCAGTTCTTC | CASSWGTGDNEQFF | TRBJ2-1 | TRBV19 | TRBD1 | .
TGTGCCAGCAGCGTAGCTGAGGGGGCAAATCAGCCCCAGCATTTT | CASSVAEGANQPQHF | TRBJ1-5 | TRBV9 | TRBD1 | .
TGTGCCAGCAGTCATACCGGGACACCCAACACTGAAGCTTTCTTT | CASSHTGTPNTEAFF | TRBJ1-1 | TRBV9 | . | .
TGTGCCAGCAGCCAAGGCTCATGGGCCCGGCTCTACGAGCAGTACTTC | CASSQGSWARLYEQYF | TRBJ2-7 | TRBV3-1/TRBV3-2 | . | .
TGTGCCAGCAGCCCAGGGGTCACAGGGTTAGGGGGCTACACCTTC | CASSPGVTGLGGYTF | TRBJ1-2 | TRBV7-2 | . | once
TGTGCCTGGAGCGCACCGTCAGGGGGCGCGGGCGAGCAGTACTTC | CAWSAPSGGAGEQYF | TRBJ2-7 | TRBV30 | TRBD1 | .
TGTGCCAGCAGCCCCGGACAGGGTTTTGACGAGCAGTACTTC | CASSPGQGFDEQYF | TRBJ2-7 | TRBV11-1 | TRBD1 | .
TGTGCCAGCAGGGGACTAGGATCGCGAGGGCAGTACTTC | CASRGLGSRGQYF | TRBJ2-7 | TRBV27 | TRBD2 | .
TGTGCCAGCACCCGGGGGGCAGGGGAAATGTACGAGCAGTACTTC | CASTRGAGEMYEQYF | TRBJ2-7 | TRBV9 | . | few
TGTGCCAGCTCATCAAGGGGAGGACAGGCCACGAACACTGAAGCTTTCTTT | CASSSRGGQATNTEAFF | TRBJ1-1 | TRBV18 | TRBD1 | .
TGTGCCAGCAGCTTAGTCAGCCCTGCGAGCGGTTGGGCCTACGAGCAGTACTTC | CASSLVSPASGWAYEQYF | TRBJ2-7 | TRBV11-2 | . | once
TGTGCCAGCAGCTTAGGACTAGCGGGAGTTGCGGATACGCAGTATTTT | CASSLGLAGVADTQYF | TRBJ2-3 | TRBV11-3 | TRBD2 | .
TGTGCCAGTAGTCTTGCCCGGGTAAATCAGCCCCAGCATTTT | CASSLARVNQPQHF | TRBJ1-5 | TRBV19 | . | .
TGTGCCAGCAGCCTACAGTCATATAGCAATCAGCCCCAGCATTTT | CASSLQSYSNQPQHF | TRBJ1-5 | TRBV7-2 | . | .
TGTGCCAGCAGCTCAAGCGGGAGGGCCTACAATGAGCAGTTCTTC | CASSSSGRAYNEQFF | TRBJ2-1 | TRBV13 | TRBD2 | .
TGTGCCAGCAGTTTATTTGCAGGGGGCGGAACCGGGGAGCTGTTTTTT | CASSLFAGGGTGELFF | TRBJ2-2 | TRBV28 | TRBD1 | .
TGTGCCAGCGGGGGGTTGAAGAATAATGAAAAACTGTTTTTT | CASGGLKNNEKLFF | TRBJ1-4 | TRBV6-5 | . | .
TGTGCCAGCAGCCCTTGGGCCCAAGCGGGAGATGCGAACAATGAGCAGTTCTTC | CASSPWAQAGDANNEQFF | TRBJ2-1 | TRBV3-1/TRBV3-2 | TRBD2 | few
TGTGCCAGCAGCCTGGGGACAGCTAATGAGCAGTTCTTC | CASSLGTANEQFF | TRBJ2-1 | TRBV7-3 | TRBD1 | .
TGTGCCAGCAGCTTAAGCGGGAGTGGTGAGCAGTTCTTC | CASSLSGSGEQFF | TRBJ2-1 | TRBV7-3 | TRBD2 | .
TGTGCCAGCAGTGTCCACAGGGACCGAAACTATGGCTACACCTTC | CASSVHRDRNYGYTF | TRBJ1-2 | TRBV27 | . | .
TGCGCCAGCAGTTCGGGACCGGGGGACCACGAGCAGTACTTC | CASSSGPGDHEQYF | TRBJ2-7 | TRBV5-1 | . | .
TGCAGCGTTTTACAGGGGGGACTGCGGGGCTACACCTTC | CSVLQGGLRGYTF | TRBJ1-2 | TRBV29-1 | TRBD1 | .
TGTGCCAGCAGCTTGTTTCAGGGGGCAGGTAATCAGCCCCAGCATTTT | CASSLFQGAGNQPQHF | TRBJ1-5 | TRBV5-5 | TRBD1 | .
TGTGCCACTACCTTCCGGGACAGTACCTACGAGCAGTACTTC | CATTFRDSTYEQYF | TRBJ2-7 | TRBV2 | TRBD1 | .
TGTGCCAGATCCGGGACTAGCGGGAGGGCCTCCCTCAGCACAGATACGCAGTATTTT | CARSGTSGRASLSTDTQYF | TRBJ2-3 | TRBV2 | TRBD2 | .
TGTGCCAGCTCACCAAGAGGACAGGGTGGGTCCTACGAGCAGTACTTC | CASSPRGQGGSYEQYF | TRBJ2-7 | TRBV18 | TRBD1 | .
TGCGCCAGCAGTACAGGGATTACTAATGAAAAACTGTTTTTT | CASSTGITNEKLFF | TRBJ1-4 | TRBV10-2 | . | .
TGTGCCAGCAGCTTGGAACTAGCGGGAGGACATACGCAGTATTTT | CASSLELAGGHTQYF | TRBJ2-3 | TRBV5-5 | TRBD2 | .
TGTGCCAGCAGCCCCGGTGGGGACTGGACTGGAAACACCATATATTTT | CASSPGGDWTGNTIYF | TRBJ1-3 | TRBV6-6 | . | .
TGCGCCAGCAGCCAAGCGGGAGTTGGCACAGATACGCAGTATTTT | CASSQAGVGTDTQYF | TRBJ2-3 | TRBV4-3 | . | .
TGTGCCAGCAGCCAAGGCAGTGGCTCACCCCTCCACTTT | CASSQGSGSPLHF | TRBJ1-6 | TRBV3-1/TRBV3-2 | . | few
TGTGCCAGCAGCTTGAGGGACAGGGGAAGAAATGAGCAGTTCTTC | CASSLRDRGRNEQFF | TRBJ2-1 | TRBV5-6 | TRBD1 | once
TGTGCCTGGAGATACCCCGACAGGGTAGATTCACCCCTCCACTTT | CAWRYPDRVDSPLHF | TRBJ1-6 | TRBV30 | TRBD1 | once
TGCAGCGTTGCCAGCGGGACTAGCACAGATACGCAGTATTTT | CSVASGTSTDTQYF | TRBJ2-3 | TRBV29-1 | TRBD2 | .
TGCGCCAGCAGCCCCCGTCGGGGGACGGAAGGCTACACCTTC | CASSPRRGTEGYTF | TRBJ1-2 | TRBV5-1 | . | .
TGTGCCAGCAGCTTTGGAGTCAGGGAATCCGATGGCTACACCTTC | CASSFGVRESDGYTF | TRBJ1-2 | TRBV7-6 | . | .
TGTGCCAGCGGCCAGCGGGACGAGCAGTACTTC | CASGQRDEQYF | TRBJ2-7 | TRBV28 | . | once
TGTGCCAGCAGTTTATCACGCGGGAGGGCCACAGATACGCAGTATTTT | CASSLSRGRATDTQYF | TRBJ2-3 | TRBV28 | TRBD2 | .
TGTGCCAGCAGCTTAGAGAGCGATAATTCACCCCTCCACTTT | CASSLESDNSPLHF | TRBJ1-6 | TRBV7-9 | . | .
TGTGCCAGCAGTGCCCAATCCGGGACACCGAGCTCCTACGAGCAGTACTTC | CASSAQSGTPSSYEQYF | TRBJ2-7 | TRBV2 | . | few
TGCAGTGCACGTCGACTAGATGAGCAGTTCTTC | CSARRLDEQFF | TRBJ2-1 | TRBV20-1 | . | .
TGTGCCAGCACCCTGGGCGCTGAAGCTTTCTTT | CASTLGAEAFF | TRBJ1-1 | TRBV28 | . | .
TGTGCCAGCAGCGCGGGGGGGAATCAGCCCCAGCATTTT | CASSAGGNQPQHF | TRBJ1-5 | TRBV7-9 | . | .